This T cell receptor (beta chain) derives from a study of shared clonotypes between healthy human individuals. Across the whole study: Researchers assigned three CD4 naive, three CD4 memory, two CD8 naive and one CD8 memory plate to each donor. Study-wide points: The researchers took only blood, and tissue repertoires probably look different.

In the source study's methods: Filtering differed because ImmunoSEQ produced junction-only sequences that carried no quality scores. Some clones are missing from TCRdb's copy, which holds only in-frame ones; the method was immunoSEQ multiplex PCR. Clonal size and the V and J genes are those of that table, whereas D and trimming came from the DNA. The sample lists 2,500,000 or so clones; around 90% were seen once. This clone has a handful of counts. The target antigen is unknown. Memory CD4+ cells were the fraction left after CD45RA+ naive selection. This CDR3 is built from 14 residues. CDR1 MNHEY and CDR2 SVGAGI come from the germline V gene. V lost 4 bases and J lost 4; bases outside the gene matches: 6.

The TCR was taken from a man younger than 30 in good health. This rearrangement joins TRBV6-5 to TRBJ1-1, with 7 bases matching TRBD1. The material sequenced was naive CD4+ T cells sorted from blood. As for subset: CD45RA+ positively selected. CDR3 residues: CASSSQGVSTEAFF. CDR3 sequence (DNA): TGTGCCAGCAGTTCTCAGGGGGTATCCACTGAAGCTTTCTTT.